Below, one T cell receptor (beta chain) is given with its context. This sample is drawn from a study of PD-L1 blockade in urothelial cancer. The germline CDR1 and CDR2 sequences are SGHNT and YYREEE (reference sequence). The CDR3 loop spans 17 amino acids. V was pared by 3 bases and J by 10 bases, with 13 bases of the junction left unmatched. Time point noted: peripheral blood 6 weeks after treatment start. TCRdb's copy holds only in-frame clones and misses some; the assay was immunoSEQ multiplex PCR. The table includes some 120,000 clones, roughly 89% detected once. The chain carries TRBV5-4 and TRBJ2-1; 13 bases align to TRBD2. Material: PBMCs, obtained around atezolizumab (anti-PD-L1) treatment. The receptor was isolated from a man in his sixties with urothelial cancer. The DNA for the CDR3 is TGTGCCAGCAGCTCTCCGGGACTAGCGGGATCGGCTGGAGAGCAGTTCTTC. Amino acids: CASSSPGLAGSAGEQFF.